The 18 T cell receptor beta chains reported below all come from one sample, sequenced in a study of shared clonotypes between healthy human individuals. Data came from immunoSEQ multiplex PCR; TCRdb stores just in-frame clones and leaves some out. The sample contains around 500,000 clones, approximately 80% of which appear only once. Sequenced sample: PBMCs. These receptors were obtained from a woman aged 35 to 49 in good health. Some clones in this sample may be carry-over from other donors' samples.

The rearrangement uses TRBV7-3 and TRBJ1-1, with D perhaps matching TRBD1 (5 bases). Deletions cut 1 base from V and 1 base from J, with 13 bases between. The CDR3 loop spans 16 amino acids. In germline, CDR1 is SGHTA, CDR2 FQGTGA. The DNA for the CDR3 is TGTGCCAGCAGCTTAATGCCGGGGACGAGGAACACTGAAGCTTTCTTT. The encoded protein is CASSLMPGTRNTEAFF.

This sequence joins TRBV30 and TRBJ1-3, with 7 bases identical to TRBD1. CDR3 length: 14 amino acids. Germline CDR1 and CDR2: GTSNPN and SVGIG (reference sequence). J gave up 1 base and V 4 bases, and 4 bases lay outside the gene matches. The CDR3 DNA is TGTGCCTGGATGGGACAGTTTTCTGGAAACACCATATATTTT. Translation: CAWMGQFSGNTIYF.

This clone appeared a single time. The chain couples TRBV5-4 to TRBJ2-1, with 7 bases fitting TRBD1. Germline V gene data show CDR1 as SGHNT and CDR2 as YYREEE (reference sequence). The CDR3 spans 18 residues. Trimming took 4 bases from V and 0 from J; bases not matched to a gene: 13. This CDR3 is CASSQGVFAGDSYNEQFF. The CDR3 nucleotides read TGTGCCAGCAGCCAGGGGGTCTTCGCGGGCGACTCCTACAATGAGCAGTTCTTC.

This rearrangement joins TRBV29-1 to TRBJ2-7; D ambiguous. V was clipped by 7 bases and J by 3 bases, with 10 bases between them. Germline V CDR1 and CDR2: SQVTM, ANQGSEA. The CDR3 sequence is 11 residues long. This chain's CDR3 is CSGGFDYEQYF. The CDR3, as DNA: TGCAGCGGGGGTTTTGACTACGAGCAGTACTTC.

The chain has TRBV9 and TRBJ2-7; TRBD2 aligns across 7 bases. CDR3 size: 14 residues. The ends lost 3 bases at V and 0 bases at J; junction bases unmatched: 3. CDR1 is SGDLS, CDR2 YYNGEE, per germline. The CDR3 nucleotides read TGTGCCAGCAGCGCCGGACTAGACTCCTACGAGCAGTACTTC. It translates to CASSAGLDSYEQYF. The full variable domain, with the rest looked up from reference TRBV9 and TRBJ2-7, is DSGVTQTPKHLITATGQRVTLRCSPRSGDLSVYWYQQSLDQGLQFLIQYYNGEERAKGNILERFSAQQFPDLHSELNLSSLELGDSALYFCASSAGLDSYEQYFGPGTRLTVT.

This clone has a single count. This chain uses TRBV10-1 with TRBJ1-1, with unresolved D. This CDR3 comprises 10 residues. From germline, CDR1 is WNHNN and CDR2 SYGVQD (reference sequence). The ends were cut back, 7 bases at V and 7 bases at J, with 7 bases in the middle. CDR3 residues: CASIRIEAFF. The CDR3 DNA reads as TGCGCCAGCATTAGGATTGAAGCTTTCTTT.

V usage is TRBV7-2 and J usage is TRBJ2-6; D uncertain. Trimming shortened V by 1 base and J by 0 bases, and 10 bases separated the two germline ends. CDR3 size: 17 residues. Germline V gene sequence: CDR1 SGHTA, CDR2 FQGNSA. The DNA of the CDR3 is TGTGCCAGCAGCTTAGAGCCGGCGGACTCTGGGGCCAACGTCCTGACTTTC. It yields the protein CASSLEPADSGANVLTF.

The chain uses TRBV10-3 and TRBJ2-2, with 7 nucleotides matching TRBD1. Germline V gene sequence: CDR1 ENHRY, CDR2 SYGVKD. CDR3 length: 13 residues. Trimming took 6 bases from V and 6 from J; bases not matched to a gene: 4. Here the CDR3 DNA reads TGTGCCATCAGCAACAGGGGTCCCGGGGAGCTGTTTTTT. It translates to CAISNRGPGELFF.

The CDR3 loop reads CASSLGMASGARYF. The CDR3 DNA reads TGTGCCAGCAGCTTAGGTATGGCTAGCGGGGCGCGGTATTTT. This sequence joins TRBV7-9 and TRBJ2-3; TRBD2 aligns across 9 bases. Germline lookup yields CDR1 SEHNR and CDR2 FQNEAQ (reference sequence). V lost 1 base to trimming and J lost 14 bases; unmatched junction nucleotides: 10. The CDR3 is 14 amino acids.

The J gene is TRBJ1-1, the V gene TRBV5-1, with D perhaps TRBD1 (6 bases). This CDR3 spans 14 amino acids. Germline V lookup: CDR1 SGHRS, CDR2 YFSETQ. The V end lost 3 bases, the J end lost 2 bases, and 11 bases lay between the germline ends. This chain's CDR3 is CASSSTGINTEAFF. Written as DNA, the CDR3 is TGCGCCAGCAGCTCTACAGGGATTAACACTGAAGCTTTCTTT.

CDR3 protein: CASSRRDRSYEQYF. The CDR3 bases are TGTGCCAGCAGCCGCCGGGACAGGTCCTACGAGCAGTACTTC. The rearrangement joins TRBV27 to TRBJ2-7; 8 bases are shared with TRBD1. CDR3 length: 14 amino acids. J gave up 1 base and V 6 bases, and 5 bases lay outside the gene matches. The germline CDR1 and CDR2 sequences are MNHEY and SMNVEV (reference sequence).

The gene calls are TRBV14 and TRBJ2-1, with 8 positions matching TRBD1. Looked up from germline, CDR1 is SGHDN and CDR2 is FVKESK. The CDR3 sequence is 17 residues long. The trim removed 0 bases at V and 0 bases at J, leaving 4 bases unmatched. CDR3 amino acids: CASSQDRGHSSYNEQFF. As DNA, the CDR3 is TGTGCCAGCAGCCAAGACAGGGGGCACAGCTCCTACAATGAGCAGTTCTTC.

Regarding this clone: A single base separates this from a much larger clone, so it may be a read error. The chain is built from TRBV11-2 and TRBJ1-5, with D uncertain. Between the trimmed V and J ends, which lost 3 bases and 5 bases, there was a span of 5 bases. CDR1 is SGHAT and CDR2 is FQNNGV in the germline V gene. The CDR3 covers 12 residues. Here the CDR3 reads CASSLRDQPQHF. In nucleotides, the CDR3 is TGTGCCAGCAGCTTGAGGGATCAGCCCCAGCATTTT.

The chain employs TRBV4-1 and TRBJ2-3, with D possibly matching TRBD1 (6 bases). There are 15 residues in the CDR3. The V gene lost 5 bases and the J gene lost 1 base, with 13 bases spanning the gap. Per germline, CDR1 MGHRA and CDR2 YSYEKL. The CDR3 coding sequence is TGCGCCAGCAGCGAAAGGGGGACGCGCACAGATACGCAGTATTTT. Its translation is CASSERGTRTDTQYF.

V usage is TRBV7-6 and J usage is TRBJ2-1; 7 nucleotides align to TRBD2. CDR3 length: 15 amino acids. CDR1 SGHVS and CDR2 FNYEAQ come from the germline V gene. V lost 0 bases to trimming and J lost 9 bases; unmatched junction nucleotides: 8. CDR3 sequence: CASSLAGGSRSEQFF. CDR3 in DNA: TGTGCCAGCAGCTTAGCGGGCGGGAGTCGGAGTGAGCAGTTCTTC.

The genes are TRBV30 and TRBJ1-2; D is unclear. The CDR3 length is 13 residues. The ends were cut back, 0 bases at V and 7 bases at J, with 12 bases in the middle. Germline-derived CDR1 and CDR2 are GTSNPN and SVGIG (reference sequence). CDR3 bases: TGTGCCTGGAGTGTACAAGTAAGGGCTGGCTACACCTTC. Its protein is CAWSVQVRAGYTF.

V usage is TRBV7-2 and J usage is TRBJ2-3, with 9 bases matching TRBD2. Germline V gene data show CDR1 as SGHTA and CDR2 as FQGNSA. Trimming took 4 bases from V and 2 from J; bases not matched to a gene: 7. There are 16 residues in the CDR3. The CDR3 region is CASSWPGTSYTDTQYF. DNA for the CDR3: TGTGCCAGCAGCTGGCCCGGGACTAGCTACACAGATACGCAGTATTTT.

The chain recombines TRBV7-8 with TRBJ2-7; 9 bases match TRBD2. Losses at the gene ends were 5 bases for V and 2 bases for J; bases not matched to a gene: 7. The CDR3 consists of 15 residues. Germline CDR1 reads SGHVS; CDR2 reads FQNEAQ. The CDR3: CASSPRLADPYEQYF. CDR3 nucleotides: TGTGCCAGCAGCCCCCGACTAGCGGACCCCTACGAGCAGTACTTC.